These 32 T cell receptor beta chains were sequenced from one sample in a study of early T cells in non-severe SARS-CoV-2 infection. TCRdb re-called the 5' RACE reads with MiXCR, one entry per CDR3 protein. The sample gives 45,000 to 55,000 distinct CDR3 sequences, around a tenth of which show up once; 9.5% to 13% is in the top ten. Sequencing used whole blood. The receptors were gathered from an adult who was a healthcare worker with PCR-confirmed SARS-CoV-2 infection or an uninfected control (not recorded which).

This clonotype was detected ten times or more. This sequence joins TRBV29-1 and TRBJ2-3; 8 nucleotides line up with TRBD2. The CDR3 sequence is 14 residues long. Germline-derived CDR1 and CDR2 are SQVTM and ANQGSEA. The junction had 10 bases not matched to a gene; V was cut back by 5 bases and J by 6 bases. The CDR3 DNA sequence: TGCAGCGTTTATTCTAGGACTAGCCGGGATACGCAGTATTTT. Its protein is CSVYSRTSRDTQYF.

This clonotype came up a few times. The V call is TRBV20-1, the J call TRBJ2-1; tentatively, D is TRBD2 (5 bases). The CDR3 consists of 15 residues. V lost 7 bases and J lost 0, with 16 bases in between. Germline V gene data show CDR1 as DFQATT and CDR2 as SNEGSKA (reference sequence). The CDR3 nucleotides are TGCAGTGTCGGTAGGAGCGGAATCTCCTACAATGAGCAGTTCTTC. Amino acids: CSVGRSGISYNEQFF.

V usage is TRBV11-2 and J usage is TRBJ1-3; no reliable D call. This CDR3 has 14 amino acids. The germline V gene has CDR1 SGHAT and CDR2 FQNNGV. V dropped 4 bases and J dropped 2 bases, with 9 bases sitting between them. Written as DNA, the CDR3 is TGTGCCAGCAGCTCGCCTTCCGCTGGAAACACCATATATTTT. Protein sequence: CASSSPSAGNTIYF.

This clonotype was observed a handful of times. The chain is built from TRBV29-1 and TRBJ2-7, with 13 bases matching TRBD2. The ends lost 4 bases at V and 2 bases at J; junction bases unmatched: 2. The CDR3 sequence is 14 residues long. CDR1 SQVTM and CDR2 ANQGSEA come from the germline V gene. CDR3 in amino acids: CSVGTSGSTYEQYF. CDR3 nucleotide sequence: TGCAGCGTTGGGACTAGCGGGAGTACCTACGAGCAGTACTTC.

This clonotype counts as medium-sized (0.01 to 0.1%). The chain couples TRBV7-9 to TRBJ2-3; TRBD2 is a possible D gene (5 bases). Germline CDR1 reads SEHNR; CDR2 reads FQNEAQ (reference sequence). The V end lost 1 base, the J end lost 4 bases, and 9 bases lay between the germline ends. CDR3 length: 14 residues. The CDR3 spells CASSLVVGADTQYF. For the CDR3, the DNA is TGTGCCAGCAGCTTAGTTGTCGGGGCAGATACGCAGTATTTT.

The sample holds a few counts of this clonotype. The chain recombines TRBV29-1 with TRBJ2-4; D not resolved. The CDR3 has 13 residues. Trimming took off 4 bases at V and 0 bases at J, with 7 bases between the two ends. Germline V gives CDR1 SQVTM, CDR2 ANQGSEA. CDR3 residues: CSVAGRAKNIQYF. Written as DNA, the CDR3 is TGCAGCGTTGCCGGCCGAGCCAAAAACATTCAGTACTTC.

In its sample, this clonotype was seen many times. The chain joins TRBV10-3 to TRBJ1-1, with D unresolved. The CDR3 extends over 12 amino acids. Germline V gives CDR1 ENHRY, CDR2 SYGVKD. Trimming removed 1 base at V and 7 bases at J, with 7 bases between. CDR3 sequence reads: CAISEYGIEAFF. DNA of the CDR3: TGTGCCATCAGTGAGTACGGAATTGAAGCTTTCTTT.

This clonotype was counted only a few times. The chain carries TRBV12-3 or TRBV12-4 and TRBJ2-7; 10 positions agree with TRBD2. The ends lost 4 bases at V and 4 bases at J; junction bases unmatched: 7. CDR3 length: 15 residues. The CDR3, as DNA: TGTGCCAGCAGTTGGAAAACTAGCGGGACTTACGAGCAGTACTTC. It yields the protein CASSWKTSGTYEQYF.

This clonotype was counted at least ten times. The rearrangement links TRBV18 to TRBJ1-1; D is perhaps TRBD1 (5 bases). V was pared by 4 bases and J by 0 bases, with 12 bases between. This CDR3 region has 15 residues. Per germline, CDR1 KGHSH and CDR2 LQKENI. The chain's CDR3 is CASSQGSPMNTEAFF. In DNA, the CDR3 is TGTGCCAGCTCACAGGGGTCCCCCATGAACACTGAAGCTTTCTTT.

This clonotype was seen ten or more times. The V gene is TRBV6-6, the J gene TRBJ1-5, with D hard to call. CDR1 is MNHNY, CDR2 SVGAGI, per germline (reference sequence). The length of the CDR3 is 13 residues. Trimming left V 8 bases short and J 1 base short, with 9 bases between. CDR3 sequence: CASVSTSNQPQHF. The CDR3 region has the DNA TGTGCCAGCGTCTCCACAAGCAATCAGCCCCAGCATTTT.

Regarding this clonotype: One end of the junction varies from germline; a read error may be responsible. The V call is TRBV24-1, the J call TRBJ2-3, with 7 bases identical to TRBD2. Germline V gene data show CDR1 as KGHDR and CDR2 as SFDVKD. The CDR3 length is 15 residues. CDR3 region: CATRGGRRPTDTQYF. In nucleotides, the CDR3 is TGCGCCACCAGAGGCGGGAGAAGGCCCACAGATACGCAGTATTTT.

V and J are TRBV20-1 and TRBJ2-1, with 7 bases that match TRBD2. Germline V gives CDR1 DFQATT, CDR2 SNEGSKA (reference sequence). V lost 3 bases, J lost 6 bases, and 8 bases stayed unmatched. There are 14 residues in the CDR3. CDR3 bases: TGCAGTGCTAGGGGCGGGAGTTCTGTCAATGAGCAGTTCTTC. Encoded protein: CSARGGSSVNEQFF.

This clonotype has just a few counts. The rearrangement uses TRBV5-6 and TRBJ1-5, with no clear D. V lost 5 bases to trimming and J lost 5 bases, with 20 bases between them. The CDR3 has 16 amino acids. Germline V lookup: CDR1 SGHDT, CDR2 YYEEEE. The CDR3 spells CASSLHRLGGYQPQHF. The CDR3 nucleotides read TGTGCCAGCAGTTTACACCGCCTTGGTGGGTATCAGCCCCAGCATTTT.

There are many counts of this clonotype. This chain connects TRBV18 to TRBJ2-1, with D uncertain. Germline V CDR1 and CDR2: KGHSH, LQKENI. Trimming left V 3 bases short and J 8 bases short, with 5 bases between. The length of the CDR3 is 11 residues. CDR3 coding DNA: TGTGCCAGCTCACCTTTGGATGAGCAGTTCTTC. Protein: CASSPLDEQFF.

This clonotype was found a few times. The V call is TRBV28, the J call TRBJ2-7; D call uncertain. Trimming left V 3 bases short and J 7 bases short, with 7 bases between. Germline V CDR1 and CDR2: MDHEN, SYDVKM. CDR3 size: 11 residues. The CDR3 region has the DNA TGTGCCAGCAGTTTCTGGGTAGAGCAGTACTTC. Translated: CASSFWVEQYF.

This clonotype was seen ten or more times. The gene calls are TRBV12-3 or TRBV12-4 and TRBJ2-1; TRBD1 might be the D (5 bases). There are 15 residues in the CDR3. Trimming pared 6 bases from V and 1 base from J, leaving 13 bases between. The CDR3 sequence is CASSPGAVSYNEQFF. The CDR3 DNA reads as TGTGCCAGCAGCCCTGGGGCGGTGTCCTACAATGAGCAGTTCTTC.

The sample holds many counts of this clonotype. The V gene is TRBV30, the J gene TRBJ1-6; D not resolved. Trimming cost V 4 bases and J 7 bases, with 5 bases left between them. Germline V gene lookup returns CDR1 GTSNPN and CDR2 SVGIG (reference sequence). The CDR3 sequence is 11 residues long. The CDR3 coding sequence is TGTGCCTGGAACTCCAATTCACCCCTCCACTTT. This translates into CAWNSNSPLHF.

CDR3 protein: CASSPREDEQYF. CDR3 nucleotide sequence: TGTGCCAGCAGCCCGCGCGAGGACGAGCAGTACTTC. The V gene is TRBV7-2, the J gene TRBJ2-7; no definite D call. The CDR3 sequence is 12 residues long. The germline V gene encodes CDR1 SGHTA and CDR2 FQGNSA. V lost 5 bases, J lost 5 bases, and 10 bases lay in between.

The chain uses TRBV25-1 and TRBJ1-1, with D possibly being TRBD1 (6 bases). Germline V gene sequence: CDR1 MGHDK, CDR2 SYGVNS. There are 15 residues in the CDR3. Trimming pared 1 base from V and 3 bases from J, leaving 12 bases between. The CDR3 DNA sequence: TGTGCCAGCAGTGAATTGGGGGGCTGGGACACTGAAGCTTTCTTT. It yields the protein CASSELGGWDTEAFF.

Comment on this clonotype: A much larger clone sits a single nucleotide away, making a read error possible. This sequence joins TRBV4-1 and TRBJ1-5; the D gene is possibly TRBD1 (6 bases). Trimming removed 7 bases at V and 0 bases at J, with 16 bases between. CDR1 and CDR2 (germline): MGHRA, YSYEKL. This CDR3 contains 16 residues. CDR3 sequence (DNA): TGCGCCAGCAACCCGTACCAGGGGAATAGCAATCAGCCCCAGCATTTT. Translation: CASNPYQGNSNQPQHF.

The chain has TRBV6-4 and TRBJ2-3; D possibly corresponds to TRBD1 (5 bases). Germline V gene lookup returns CDR1 MRHNA and CDR2 SNTAGT. V gave up 8 bases and J gave up 2 bases, with 11 bases separating them. The CDR3 extends over 13 amino acids. The CDR3 DNA reads TGTGCCAGCTCAGTAGGGGACACAGATACGCAGTATTTT. Translating gives CASSVGDTDTQYF.

The rearrangement links TRBV28 to TRBJ1-1; unclear D gene. Trimming cost V 5 bases and J 8 bases, with 9 bases left between them. Germline V gene lookup returns CDR1 MDHEN and CDR2 SYDVKM. This CDR3 is built from 11 residues. In DNA, the CDR3 is TGTGCCAGCAGTACGGTTATAGAAGCTTTCTTT. As protein: CASSTVIEAFF.

This clonotype was observed a handful of times. J is TRBJ2-7 and V is TRBV20-1; perhaps TRBD2 as D (5 bases). Trimming took 4 bases from V and 2 from J, leaving 9 bases between them. The CDR3 extends over 12 amino acids. Germline V gene data show CDR1 as DFQATT and CDR2 as SNEGSKA (reference sequence). CDR3 bases: TGCAGTGCTACCGGGGAAACCTACGAGCAGTACTTC. It encodes CSATGETYEQYF.

This clonotype was detected many times. The chain employs TRBV21-1 and TRBJ2-5. TRBV21-1 corresponds to a pseudogene. The CDR3 consists of 15 residues. The CDR3 is CASSKVVQPQETQYF. The CDR3 DNA sequence: TGTGCCAGCAGCAAAGTGGTCCAGCCCCAAGAGACCCAGTACTTC.

The table lists this clonotype with a few counts. The V gene is TRBV11-2, the J gene TRBJ2-7, with unresolved D. The CDR3 consists of 15 residues. CDR1 is SGHAT and CDR2 is FQNNGV in the germline V gene. The V end was cut by 2 bases, the J end by 3 bases, with 14 bases between. The DNA of the CDR3 is TGTGCCAGCAGCTTATCACAAGGTGATAGCTACGAGCAGTACTTC. Its protein is CASSLSQGDSYEQYF.

The V gene is TRBV19, the J gene TRBJ2-6, with D perhaps assigned TRBD1 or TRBD2 (6 bases each). V lost 7 bases and J 4 bases, leaving 17 bases between the germline ends. The germline V gene has CDR1 LNHDA and CDR2 SQIVND (reference sequence). This CDR3 has 16 residues. As DNA, the CDR3 is TGTGCCAGTACCGAATCCCGGGGGCGCGGGGCCAACGTCCTGACTTTC. Translation: CASTESRGRGANVLTF.

This clonotype was detected only a few times. The gene calls are TRBV7-3 and TRBJ2-3, with D unresolved. With 2 bases removed from V and 1 base from J, the gap between germline ends came to 7 bases. The CDR3 runs 14 residues. The germline V gene has CDR1 SGHTA and CDR2 FQGTGA. The CDR3 nucleotides are TGTGCCAGCAGCTTAGGGGTGGGCACAGATACGCAGTATTTT. This encodes CASSLGVGTDTQYF.

This clonotype was seen a few times. V usage is TRBV29-1 and J usage is TRBJ2-7; 11 bases agree with TRBD2. The V gene's germline CDR1 is SQVTM and CDR2 ANQGSEA. Trimming at V came to 4 bases and at J to 6 bases, leaving 5 bases not matched to a gene. The CDR3 loop spans 13 amino acids. In nucleotides, the CDR3 is TGCAGCGTTGCGGCTAGCGGGGGGTCCGAGCAGTACTTC. This translates into CSVAASGGSEQYF.

V usage is TRBV29-1 and J usage is TRBJ2-5; D might be TRBD1 (6 bases). CDR1 SQVTM and CDR2 ANQGSEA come from the germline V gene. V was shortened by 3 bases and J by 4 bases, with 12 bases between the two germline ends. The CDR3 length is 13 residues. The DNA of the CDR3 is TGCAGCGTTGACTGGCAGGGGACAGAGACCCAGTACTTC. Its protein product is CSVDWQGTETQYF. The entire variable domain, with the rest obtained from reference TRBV29-1 and TRBJ2-5, is as follows: SAVISQKPSRDICQRGTSLTIQCQVDSQVTMMFWYRQQPGQSLTLIATANQGSEATYESGFVIDKFPISRPNLTFSTLTVSNMSPEDSSIYLCSVDWQGTETQYFGPGTRLLVL.

This clonotype was seen ten or more times. The chain uses TRBV7-9 and TRBJ1-1; TRBD1 is a possible D gene (5 bases). Trimming removed 10 bases at V and 5 bases at J, with 17 bases between. Germline V gene lookup returns CDR1 SEHNR and CDR2 FQNEAQ (reference sequence). The CDR3 extends over 13 amino acids. The CDR3 nucleotides are TGTGCCACTTCGGGGCAGGACCGGACTGAAGCTTTCTTT. Translating gives CATSGQDRTEAFF. The complete variable domain, with remaining parts taken from reference TRBV7-9 and TRBJ1-1, reads DTGVSQNPRHKITKRGQNVTFRCDPISEHNRLYWYRQTLGQGPEFLTYFQNEAQLEKSRLLSDRFSAERPKGSFSTLEIQRTEQGDSAMYLCATSGQDRTEAFFGQGTRLTVV.

This clonotype was observed at least ten times. This chain uses TRBV10-1 with TRBJ2-7; unclear D gene. The ends were cut back, 2 bases at V and 5 bases at J, with 28 bases in the middle. The CDR3 spans 19 residues. Germline V gene sequence: CDR1 WNHNN, CDR2 SYGVQD (reference sequence). Written as DNA, the CDR3 is TGCGCCAGCAGTGAGAAAACTACAATGGACGTGTGGACGAAAAACGAGCAGTACTTC. Amino acids: CASSEKTTMDVWTKNEQYF.

This clonotype was detected many times. The rearrangement links TRBV29-1 to TRBJ2-7; no clear D gene. Between the trimmed V and J ends, which lost 6 bases and 7 bases, there was a span of 16 bases. In germline, CDR1 is SQVTM, CDR2 ANQGSEA. This CDR3 region has 12 residues. CDR3 nucleotides: TGCAGCGTAGTAGGAACTTTTAGGGAGCAGTACTTC. Protein: CSVVGTFREQYF.